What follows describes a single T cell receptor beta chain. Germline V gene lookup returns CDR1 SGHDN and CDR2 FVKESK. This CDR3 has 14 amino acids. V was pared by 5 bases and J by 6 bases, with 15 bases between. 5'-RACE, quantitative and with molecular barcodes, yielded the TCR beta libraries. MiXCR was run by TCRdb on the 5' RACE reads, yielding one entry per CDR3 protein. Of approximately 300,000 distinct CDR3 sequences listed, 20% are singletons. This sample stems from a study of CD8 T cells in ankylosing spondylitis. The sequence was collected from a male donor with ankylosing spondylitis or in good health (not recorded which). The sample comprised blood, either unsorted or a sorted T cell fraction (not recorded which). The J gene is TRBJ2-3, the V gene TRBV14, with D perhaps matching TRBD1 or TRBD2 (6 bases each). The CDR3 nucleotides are TGTGCCAGCAGCTTCTCGACAGGAGGGGATACGCAGTATTTT. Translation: CASSFSTGGDTQYF.